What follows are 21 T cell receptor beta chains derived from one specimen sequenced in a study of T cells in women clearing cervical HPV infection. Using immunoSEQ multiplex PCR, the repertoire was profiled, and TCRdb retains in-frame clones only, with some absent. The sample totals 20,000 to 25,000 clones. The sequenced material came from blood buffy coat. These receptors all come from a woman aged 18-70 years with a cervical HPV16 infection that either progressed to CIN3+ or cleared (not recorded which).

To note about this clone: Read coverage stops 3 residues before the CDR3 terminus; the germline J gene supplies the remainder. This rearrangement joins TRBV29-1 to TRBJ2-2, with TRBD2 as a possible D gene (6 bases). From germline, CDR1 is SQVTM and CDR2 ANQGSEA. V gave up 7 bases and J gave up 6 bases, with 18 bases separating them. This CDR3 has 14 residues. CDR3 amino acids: CSAAGTQSSGELFF. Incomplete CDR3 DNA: TGCAGCGCCGCCGGGACTCAAAGTTCCGGGGAG.

The CDR3 spells CAWSVQGGNQPQHF. CDR3 DNA, as far as it was read: TGTGCCTGGAGTGTACAGGGGGGCAATCAGCCC. The chain is built from TRBV30 and TRBJ1-5; 8 nucleotides line up with TRBD1. The read halts 3 residues ahead of the CDR3 end, with the missing end drawn from the germline J gene. Per germline, CDR1 GTSNPN and CDR2 SVGIG (reference sequence). Trimming at V came to 0 bases and at J to 2 bases, leaving 0 bases not matched to a gene. The CDR3 sequence is 14 residues long.

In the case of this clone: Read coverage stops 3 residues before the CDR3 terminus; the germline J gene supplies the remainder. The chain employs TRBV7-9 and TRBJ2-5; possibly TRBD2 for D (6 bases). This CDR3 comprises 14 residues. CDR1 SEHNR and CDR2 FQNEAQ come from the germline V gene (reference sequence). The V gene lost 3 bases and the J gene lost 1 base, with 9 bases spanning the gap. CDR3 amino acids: CASSLLARQETQYF. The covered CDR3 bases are TGTGCCAGCAGCTTGCTAGCGCGCCAAGAGACC.

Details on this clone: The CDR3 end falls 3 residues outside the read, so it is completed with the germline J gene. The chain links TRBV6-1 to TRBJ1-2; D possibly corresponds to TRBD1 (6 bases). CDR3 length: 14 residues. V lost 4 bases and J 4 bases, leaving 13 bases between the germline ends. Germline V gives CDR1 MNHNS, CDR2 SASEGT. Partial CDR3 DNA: TGTGCCAGCAGTGGGTATACAGGGTTCTATGGC. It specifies CASSGYTGFYG. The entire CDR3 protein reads CASSGYTGFYGYTF.

Incomplete CDR3 DNA: TGTGCCGTTGCATGGAGCGGGAGGGCGGTTGAC. Protein product: CAVAWSGRAVD. The full CDR3 sequence reads CAVAWSGRAVDYTF. The chain carries TRBV7-9 and TRBJ1-2; D remains unclear. The CDR3 goes on 3 residues after the read ends, and that part is filled in from the germline J gene. Per the germline V gene, CDR1 is SEHNR and CDR2 is FQNEAQ (reference sequence). The CDR3 runs to 14 residues.

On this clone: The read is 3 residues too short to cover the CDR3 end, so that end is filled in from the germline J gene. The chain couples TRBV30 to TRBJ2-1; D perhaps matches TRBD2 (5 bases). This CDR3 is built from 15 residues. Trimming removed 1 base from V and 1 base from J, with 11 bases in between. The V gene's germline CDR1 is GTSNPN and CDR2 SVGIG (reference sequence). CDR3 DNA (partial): TGTGCCTGGAGTGCTTTAGCGCAATCCTACAATGAG. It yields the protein CAWSALAQSYNE. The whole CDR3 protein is CAWSALAQSYNEQFF. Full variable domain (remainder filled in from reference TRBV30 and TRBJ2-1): SQTIHQWPATLVQPVGSPLSLECTVEGTSNPNLYWYRQAAGRGLQLLFYSVGIGQISSEVPQNLSASRPQDRQFILSSKKLLLSDSGFYLCAWSALAQSYNEQFFGPGTRLTVL.

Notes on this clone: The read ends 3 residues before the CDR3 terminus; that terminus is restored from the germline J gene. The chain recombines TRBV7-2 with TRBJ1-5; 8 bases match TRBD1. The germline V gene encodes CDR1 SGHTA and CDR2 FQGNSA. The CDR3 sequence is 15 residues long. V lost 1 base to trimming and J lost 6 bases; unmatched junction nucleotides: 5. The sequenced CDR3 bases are TGTGCCAGCAGCTTAGGGCAGGGGGCCTTTCAGCCC. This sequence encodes CASSLGQGAFQP. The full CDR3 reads CASSLGQGAFQPQHF.

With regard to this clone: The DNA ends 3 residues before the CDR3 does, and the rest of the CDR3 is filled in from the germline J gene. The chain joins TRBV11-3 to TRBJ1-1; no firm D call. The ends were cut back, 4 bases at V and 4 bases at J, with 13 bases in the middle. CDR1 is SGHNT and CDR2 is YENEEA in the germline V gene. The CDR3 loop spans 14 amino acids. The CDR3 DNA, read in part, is TGTGCCAGCAGCTCCCCAGACTCGTTCACTGAA. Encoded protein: CASSSPDSFTE. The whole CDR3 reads CASSSPDSFTEAFF.

CDR3 protein: CASSLARRAGVIEQFF. CDR3 DNA, as far as it was read: TGTGCCAGCAGCTTAGCGAGGAGAGCGGGAGTGATTGAG. The chain recombines TRBV7-8 with TRBJ2-1; 8 bases are a match to TRBD2. The CDR3 extends 3 residues past the end of the read, so its final part is completed from the germline J gene. Germline-derived CDR1 and CDR2 are SGHVS and FQNEAQ. The CDR3 spans 16 residues. Germline trimming cut 0 bases from V and 9 bases from J; bases unmatched to any gene: 10.

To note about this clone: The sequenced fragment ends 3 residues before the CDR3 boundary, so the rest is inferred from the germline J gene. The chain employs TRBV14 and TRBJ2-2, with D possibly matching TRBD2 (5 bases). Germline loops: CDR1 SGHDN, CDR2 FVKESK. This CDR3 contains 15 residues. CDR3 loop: CASSQDLWSGSPLFF. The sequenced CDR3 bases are TGTGCCAGCAGCCAAGATTTGTGGAGCGGATCACCG.

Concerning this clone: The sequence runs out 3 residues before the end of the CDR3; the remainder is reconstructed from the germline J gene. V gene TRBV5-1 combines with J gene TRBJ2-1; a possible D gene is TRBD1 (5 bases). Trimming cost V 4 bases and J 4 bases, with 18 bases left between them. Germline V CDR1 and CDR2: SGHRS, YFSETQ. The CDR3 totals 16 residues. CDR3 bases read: TGCGCCAGCAGCGGAGATGGCAGGGTCTTATACAATGAG. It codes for CASSGDGRVLYNE. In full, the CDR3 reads CASSGDGRVLYNEQFF. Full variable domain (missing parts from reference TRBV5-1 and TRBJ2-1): KAGVTQTPRYLIKTRGQQVTLSCSPISGHRSVSWYQQTPGQGLQFLFEYFSETQRNKGNFPGRFSGRQFSNSRSEMNVSTLELGDSALYLCASSGDGRVLYNEQFFGPGTRLTVL.

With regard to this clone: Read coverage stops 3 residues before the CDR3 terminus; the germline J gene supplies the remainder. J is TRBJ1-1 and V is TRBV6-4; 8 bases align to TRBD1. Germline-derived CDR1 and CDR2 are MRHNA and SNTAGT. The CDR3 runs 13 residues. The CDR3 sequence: CASSLQGGGVAFF. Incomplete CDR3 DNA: TGTGCCAGCAGCCTACAGGGGGGCGGGGTA.

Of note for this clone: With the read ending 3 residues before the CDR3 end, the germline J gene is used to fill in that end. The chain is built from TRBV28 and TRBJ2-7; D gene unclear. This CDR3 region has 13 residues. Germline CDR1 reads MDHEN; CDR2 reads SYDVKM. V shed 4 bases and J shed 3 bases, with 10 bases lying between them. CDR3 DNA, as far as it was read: TGTGCCAGCAGTTACCCAGAAGACTACGAG. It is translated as CASSYPEDYE. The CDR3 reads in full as CASSYPEDYEQYF.

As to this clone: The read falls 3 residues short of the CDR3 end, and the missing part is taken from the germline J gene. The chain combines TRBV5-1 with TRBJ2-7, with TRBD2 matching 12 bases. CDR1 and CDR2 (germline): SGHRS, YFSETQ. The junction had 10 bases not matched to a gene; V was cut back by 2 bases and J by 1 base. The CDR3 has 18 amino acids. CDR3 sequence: CASSLPGLAGGFSYEQYF. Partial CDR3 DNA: TGCGCCAGCAGCTTACCGGGACTAGCGGGCGGTTTTTCCTACGAG.

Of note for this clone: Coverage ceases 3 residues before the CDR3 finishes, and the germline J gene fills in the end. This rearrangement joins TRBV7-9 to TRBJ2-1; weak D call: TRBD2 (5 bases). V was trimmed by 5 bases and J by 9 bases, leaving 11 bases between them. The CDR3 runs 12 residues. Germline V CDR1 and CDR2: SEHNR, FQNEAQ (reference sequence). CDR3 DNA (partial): TGTGCCAGCAGCACCGGACTCTTTGAG. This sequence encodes CASSTGLFE. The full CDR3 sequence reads CASSTGLFEQFF.

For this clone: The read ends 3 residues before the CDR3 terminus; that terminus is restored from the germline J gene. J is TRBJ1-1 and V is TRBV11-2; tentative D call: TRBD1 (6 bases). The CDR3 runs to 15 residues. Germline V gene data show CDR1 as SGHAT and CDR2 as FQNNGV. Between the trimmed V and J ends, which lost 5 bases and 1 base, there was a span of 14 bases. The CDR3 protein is CASSSLQGTNTEAFF. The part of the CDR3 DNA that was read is TGTGCCAGCAGCAGCTTACAGGGTACGAACACTGAA.

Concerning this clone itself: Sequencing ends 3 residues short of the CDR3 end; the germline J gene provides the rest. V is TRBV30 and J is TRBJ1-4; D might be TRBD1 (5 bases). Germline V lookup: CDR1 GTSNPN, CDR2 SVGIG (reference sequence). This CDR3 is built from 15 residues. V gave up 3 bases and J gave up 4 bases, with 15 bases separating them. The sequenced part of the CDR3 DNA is TGTGCCTGGAGCCAGGCTAGGGGCTTTAATGAAAAA. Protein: CAWSQARGFNEK. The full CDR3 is CAWSQARGFNEKLFF.

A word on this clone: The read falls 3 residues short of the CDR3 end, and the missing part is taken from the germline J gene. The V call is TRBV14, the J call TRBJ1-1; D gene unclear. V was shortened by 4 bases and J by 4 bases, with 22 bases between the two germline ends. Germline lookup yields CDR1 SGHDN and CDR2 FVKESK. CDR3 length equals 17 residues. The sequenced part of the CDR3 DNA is TGTGCCAGCAGCCCTGAGTTCAGATGGCAGGTCGGCACTGAA. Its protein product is CASSPEFRWQVGTE. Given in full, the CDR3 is CASSPEFRWQVGTEAFF.

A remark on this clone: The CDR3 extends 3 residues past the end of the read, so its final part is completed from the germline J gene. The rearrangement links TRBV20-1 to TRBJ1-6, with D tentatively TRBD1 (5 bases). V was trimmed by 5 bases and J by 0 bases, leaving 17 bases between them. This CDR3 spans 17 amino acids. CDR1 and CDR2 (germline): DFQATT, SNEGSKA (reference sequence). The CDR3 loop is CSAGSAGTSSYNSPLHF. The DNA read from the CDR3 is TGCAGTGCTGGATCCGCGGGGACGAGCTCCTATAATTCACCC.

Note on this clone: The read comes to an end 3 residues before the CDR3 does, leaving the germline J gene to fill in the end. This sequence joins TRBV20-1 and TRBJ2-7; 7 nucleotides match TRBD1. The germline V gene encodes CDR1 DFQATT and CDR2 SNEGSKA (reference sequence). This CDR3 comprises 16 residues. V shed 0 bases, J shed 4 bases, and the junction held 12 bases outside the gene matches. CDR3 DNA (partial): TGCAGTGCTAGAGATCCCCTCCGAGGACAGGCATACGAG. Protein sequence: CSARDPLRGQAYE. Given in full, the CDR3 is CSARDPLRGQAYEQYF.

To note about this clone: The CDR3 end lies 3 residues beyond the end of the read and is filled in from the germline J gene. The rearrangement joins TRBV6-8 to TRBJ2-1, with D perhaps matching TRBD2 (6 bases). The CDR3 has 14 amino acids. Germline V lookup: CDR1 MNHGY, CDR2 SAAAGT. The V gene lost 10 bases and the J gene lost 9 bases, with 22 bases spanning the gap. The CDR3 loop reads CATQAVRGLTEQFF. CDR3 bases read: TGTGCCACCCAAGCCGTCCGTGGACTAACTGAG.